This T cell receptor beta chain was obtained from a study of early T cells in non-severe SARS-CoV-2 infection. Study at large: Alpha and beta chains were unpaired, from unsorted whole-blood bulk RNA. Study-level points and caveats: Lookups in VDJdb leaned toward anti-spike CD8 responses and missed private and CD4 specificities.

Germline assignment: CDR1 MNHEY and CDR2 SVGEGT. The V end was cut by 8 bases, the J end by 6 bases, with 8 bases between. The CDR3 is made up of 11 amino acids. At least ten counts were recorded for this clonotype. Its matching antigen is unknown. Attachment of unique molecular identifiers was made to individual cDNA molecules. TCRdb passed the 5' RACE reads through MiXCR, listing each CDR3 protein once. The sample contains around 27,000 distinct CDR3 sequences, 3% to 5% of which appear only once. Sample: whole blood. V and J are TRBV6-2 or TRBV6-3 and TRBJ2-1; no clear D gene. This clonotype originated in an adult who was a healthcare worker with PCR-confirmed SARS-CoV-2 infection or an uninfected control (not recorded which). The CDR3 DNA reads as TGTGCCAGCGGTGGGCGCAATGAGCAGTTCTTC. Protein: CASGGRNEQFF.